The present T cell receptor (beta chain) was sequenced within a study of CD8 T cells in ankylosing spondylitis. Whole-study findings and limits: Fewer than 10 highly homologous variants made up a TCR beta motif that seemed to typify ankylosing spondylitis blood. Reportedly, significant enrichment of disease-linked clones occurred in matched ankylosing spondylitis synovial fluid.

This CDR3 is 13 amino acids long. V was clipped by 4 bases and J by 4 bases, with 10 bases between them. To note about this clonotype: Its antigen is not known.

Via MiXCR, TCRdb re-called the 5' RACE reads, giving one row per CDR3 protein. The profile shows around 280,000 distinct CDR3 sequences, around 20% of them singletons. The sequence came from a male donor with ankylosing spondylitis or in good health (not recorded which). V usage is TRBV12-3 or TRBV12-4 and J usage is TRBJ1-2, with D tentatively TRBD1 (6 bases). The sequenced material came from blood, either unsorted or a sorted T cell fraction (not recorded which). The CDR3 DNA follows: TGTGCCAGCAGTTGGGGACAACCCTATGGCTACACCTTC. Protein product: CASSWGQPYGYTF.